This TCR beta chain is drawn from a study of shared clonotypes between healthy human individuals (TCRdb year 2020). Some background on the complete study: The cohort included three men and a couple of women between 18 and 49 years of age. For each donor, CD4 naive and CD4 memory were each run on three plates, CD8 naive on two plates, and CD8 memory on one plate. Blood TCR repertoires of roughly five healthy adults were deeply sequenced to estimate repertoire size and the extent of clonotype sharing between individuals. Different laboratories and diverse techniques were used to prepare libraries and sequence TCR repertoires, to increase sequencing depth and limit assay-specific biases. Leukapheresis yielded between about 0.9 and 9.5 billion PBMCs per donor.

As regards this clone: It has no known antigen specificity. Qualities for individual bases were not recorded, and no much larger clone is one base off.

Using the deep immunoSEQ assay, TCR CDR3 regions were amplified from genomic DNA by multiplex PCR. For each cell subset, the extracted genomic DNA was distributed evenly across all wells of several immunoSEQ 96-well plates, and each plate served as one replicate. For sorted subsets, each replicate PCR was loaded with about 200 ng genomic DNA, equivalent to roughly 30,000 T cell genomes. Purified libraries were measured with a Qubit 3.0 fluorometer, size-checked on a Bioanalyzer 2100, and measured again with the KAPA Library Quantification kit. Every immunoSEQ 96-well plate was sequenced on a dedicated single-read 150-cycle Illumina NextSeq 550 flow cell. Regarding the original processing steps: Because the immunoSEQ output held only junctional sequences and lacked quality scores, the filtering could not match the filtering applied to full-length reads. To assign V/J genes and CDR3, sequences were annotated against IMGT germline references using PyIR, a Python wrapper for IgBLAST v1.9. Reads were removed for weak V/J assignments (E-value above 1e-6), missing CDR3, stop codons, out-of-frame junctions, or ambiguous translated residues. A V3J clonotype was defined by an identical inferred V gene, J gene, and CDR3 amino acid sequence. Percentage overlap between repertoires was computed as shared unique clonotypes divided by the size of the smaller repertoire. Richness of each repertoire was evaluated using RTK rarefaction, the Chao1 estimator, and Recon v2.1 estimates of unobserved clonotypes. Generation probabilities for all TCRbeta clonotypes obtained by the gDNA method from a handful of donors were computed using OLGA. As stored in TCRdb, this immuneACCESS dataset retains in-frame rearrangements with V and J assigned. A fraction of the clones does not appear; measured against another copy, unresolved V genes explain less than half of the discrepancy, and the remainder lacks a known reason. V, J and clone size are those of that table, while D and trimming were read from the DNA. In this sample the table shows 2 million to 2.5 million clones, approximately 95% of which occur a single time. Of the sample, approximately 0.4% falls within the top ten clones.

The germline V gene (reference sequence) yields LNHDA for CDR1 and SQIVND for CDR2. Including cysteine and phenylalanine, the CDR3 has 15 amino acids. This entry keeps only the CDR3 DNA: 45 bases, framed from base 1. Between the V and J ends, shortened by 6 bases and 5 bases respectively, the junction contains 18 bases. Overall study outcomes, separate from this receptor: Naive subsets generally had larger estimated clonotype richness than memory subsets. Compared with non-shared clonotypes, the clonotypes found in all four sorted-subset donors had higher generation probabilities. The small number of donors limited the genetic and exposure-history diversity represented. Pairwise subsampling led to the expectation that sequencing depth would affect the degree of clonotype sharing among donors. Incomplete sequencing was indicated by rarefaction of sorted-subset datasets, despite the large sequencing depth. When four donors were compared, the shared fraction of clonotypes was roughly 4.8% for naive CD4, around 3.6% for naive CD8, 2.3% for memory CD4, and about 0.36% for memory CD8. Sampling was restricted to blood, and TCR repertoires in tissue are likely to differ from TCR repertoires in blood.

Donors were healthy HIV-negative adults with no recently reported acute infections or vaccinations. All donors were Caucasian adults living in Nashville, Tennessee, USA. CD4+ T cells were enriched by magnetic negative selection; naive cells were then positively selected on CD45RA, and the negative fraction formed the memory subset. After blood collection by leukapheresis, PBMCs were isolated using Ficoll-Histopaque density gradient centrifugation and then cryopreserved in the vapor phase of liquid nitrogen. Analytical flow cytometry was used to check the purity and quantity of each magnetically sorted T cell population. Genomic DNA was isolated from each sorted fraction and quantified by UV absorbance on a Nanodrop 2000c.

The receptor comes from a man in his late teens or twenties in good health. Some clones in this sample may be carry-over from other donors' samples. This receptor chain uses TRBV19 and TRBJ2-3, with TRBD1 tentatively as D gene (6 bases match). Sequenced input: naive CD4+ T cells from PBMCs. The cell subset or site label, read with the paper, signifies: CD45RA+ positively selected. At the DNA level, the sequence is TGTGCCAGTAGAACCATGGGGGCCGGAATAGATACGCAGTATTTT. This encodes CASRTMGAGIDTQYF.